This T cell receptor beta chain comes out of a study of T cell responses to AZD1222 COVID-19 vaccine. Per germline, CDR1 SGHNT and CDR2 YYREEE (reference sequence). This CDR3 has 15 amino acids. Trimming took off 1 base at V and 8 bases at J, with 15 bases between the two ends. The repertoire was sequenced with immunoSEQ multiplex PCR; TCRdb's copy has only in-frame clones and lacks some. Here the sample spans more than 95,000 clones, approximately 89% being singletons. This specimen was peripheral blood, taken on day 0 of AZD1222 vaccination. The TCR comes from an adult in good health. V usage is TRBV5-4 and J usage is TRBJ2-2; D might be TRBD2 (7 bases). CDR3 protein: CASSLLVGGPGELFF. CDR3 nucleotides: TGTGCCAGCAGCTTGCTAGTGGGGGGGCCTGGGGAGCTGTTTTTT.